The 15 T cell receptor beta chains listed next were all sequenced from one sample in a study of blood T cells in healthy people across ages (dated by TCRdb to about 2015). Receptor libraries were prepared by 5' RACE. Sequencer: Illumina HiSeq 2500. A second roughly 7 to 11 cycle PCR used a sample-barcoded 5' primer and a J-beta primer mix. TCRdb trimmed the raw reads at Q25, called clones with MiXCR and kept productive beta chains. CDR3 protein sequences are deduplicated, and each keeps its most common genes and DNA. In this sample the table shows around 1,000,000 distinct CDR3 sequences, more than 30% of which occur a single time. The top ten clonotypes cover under 15% of the sample. The specimen sequenced was blood. All receptors come from a man younger than 35 in good health.

V gene TRBV28 combines with J gene TRBJ1-5; 9 nucleotides match TRBD1. The V gene's germline CDR1 is MDHEN and CDR2 SYDVKM. With 5 bases clipped from V and 8 bases from J, the junction kept 10 bases outside the gene matches. The CDR3 covers 15 residues. CDR3: CASSGGTGFREPQHF. CDR3 DNA: TGTGCCAGCAGTGGCGGGACAGGGTTTAGGGAGCCCCAGCATTTT.

The table lists this clonotype with a few counts. V gene TRBV9 combines with J gene TRBJ2-1, with TRBD1 matching over 7 bases. The germline gives CDR1 SGDLS, CDR2 YYNGEE. With V trimmed by 4 bases and J by 4 bases, 11 bases remained unmatched. This CDR3 region has 16 residues. CDR3 loop: CASSPGTVRGYNEQFF. The CDR3 bases are TGTGCCAGCAGCCCCGGGACAGTTAGAGGGTACAATGAGCAGTTCTTC.

The genes are TRBV20-1 and TRBJ2-7; 7 positions match TRBD2. The CDR3 is made up of 15 amino acids. The V and J ends lost 1 base and 6 bases, in that order; junction bases with no gene match: 12. Germline V CDR1 and CDR2: DFQATT, SNEGSKA (reference sequence). CDR3: CSARGGREGLREQYF. The CDR3 nucleotides read TGCAGTGCTAGAGGAGGGAGGGAAGGTTTGCGCGAGCAGTACTTC.

This sequence joins TRBV29-1 and TRBJ2-3, with D possibly being TRBD2 (6 bases). Germline CDR1 is SQVTM and CDR2 is ANQGSEA. V was clipped by 3 bases and J by 4 bases, with 8 bases between them. The CDR3 is made up of 12 amino acids. This CDR3 reads CSVDGEADTQYF. The CDR3 bases are TGCAGCGTTGACGGGGAGGCAGATACGCAGTATTTT.

The chain recombines TRBV3-1 with TRBJ1-4; the D is unclear. Germline CDR1 LGHDT, CDR2 YNNKEL (reference sequence). Trimming shortened V by 5 bases and J by 12 bases, and 13 bases separated the two germline ends. The CDR3 has 12 amino acids. The CDR3 bases are TGTGCCAGCAGCTTTGACGGGTCGCAACTGTTTTTT. Translated: CASSFDGSQLFF. The complete variable domain, with remaining parts taken from reference TRBV3-1 and TRBJ1-4, reads DTAVSQTPKYLVTQMGNDKSIKCEQNLGHDTMYWYKQDSKKFLKIMFSYNNKELIINETVPNRFSPKSPDKAHLNLHINSLELGDSAVYFCASSFDGSQLFFGSGTQLSVL.

Comments on this clonotype: At one boundary the junction diverges from the germline segment, which might be a read error. V is TRBV10-3 and J is TRBJ2-5; D is unclear. Germline values: CDR1 ENHRY, CDR2 SYGVKD. The CDR3 is 11 residues long. For the CDR3, the DNA is TGTGCCAGCAGTGAGTTGAAAACGTGGTACTTC. Encoded protein: CASSELKTWYF.

V is TRBV4-2 and J is TRBJ1-1; TRBD1 aligns across 7 bases. The ends lost 1 base at V and 5 bases at J; junction bases unmatched: 7. This CDR3 region has 15 residues. Germline V CDR1 and CDR2: LGHNA, YNFKEQ. CDR3 nucleotide sequence: TGTGCCAGCAGCCAAGCGCGACAGGGTGGAACTGAAGCTTTCTTT. Residues: CASSQARQGGTEAFF.

The chain recombines TRBV4-3 with TRBJ1-5; no definite D call. From germline, CDR1 is LGHNA and CDR2 YSLEER. CDR3 length equals 17 residues. Trimming pared 1 base from V and 1 base from J, leaving 14 bases between. CDR3 in DNA: TGCGCCAGCAGCCAAGTTCGGGCAGAGATGAGCAATCAGCCCCAGCATTTT. It translates to CASSQVRAEMSNQPQHF.

The rearrangement links TRBV18 to TRBJ1-1, with 8 bases aligning to TRBD1. Germline-derived CDR1 and CDR2 are KGHSH and LQKENI. V was clipped by 4 bases and J by 2 bases; unmatched bases: 9. The CDR3 consists of 16 residues. CDR3 amino acids: CASSLSFGQGNTEAFF. CDR3 nucleotides: TGTGCCAGCTCACTATCCTTTGGACAGGGAAACACTGAAGCTTTCTTT.

This clonotype was counted many times. The chain links TRBV4-2 to TRBJ2-4; D unclear. Trimming took off 1 base at V and 2 bases at J, with 12 bases between the two ends. Germline V gives CDR1 LGHNA, CDR2 YNFKEQ. CDR3 size: 16 residues. The CDR3 sequence is CASSQASTQPKNIQYF. DNA of the CDR3: TGTGCCAGCAGCCAAGCAAGTACGCAGCCCAAAAACATTCAGTACTTC.

This chain joins TRBV20-1 and TRBJ1-1; a possible D gene is TRBD1 (5 bases). Trimming removed 6 bases at V and 0 bases at J, with 26 bases between. The CDR3 is made up of 18 amino acids. Germline CDR1 reads DFQATT; CDR2 reads SNEGSKA (reference sequence). CDR3 in amino acids: CSAQRTPRQTKMNTEAFF. The CDR3 DNA reads TGCAGTGCCCAGAGAACCCCCCGACAGACGAAAATGAACACTGAAGCTTTCTTT.

This clonotype has only a few counts. The chain has TRBV9 and TRBJ2-1; no definite D call. Trimming removed 0 bases from V and 4 bases from J, with 11 bases in between. CDR3 length equals 15 residues. Germline V gene lookup returns CDR1 SGDLS and CDR2 YYNGEE. This chain's CDR3 is CASSVGFGGYNEQFF. Here the CDR3 DNA reads TGTGCCAGCAGCGTAGGTTTTGGCGGTTACAATGAGCAGTTCTTC.

This chain uses TRBV6-1 with TRBJ2-7, with D uncertain. V lost 2 bases to trimming and J lost 1 base, with 9 bases between them. Germline V lookup: CDR1 MNHNS, CDR2 SASEGT. The CDR3 is made up of 14 amino acids. Written as DNA, the CDR3 is TGTGCCAGCAGTGAAACTATAGCTTCCTACGAGCAGTACTTC. Residues: CASSETIASYEQYF.

Only a few counts were recorded for this clonotype. This rearrangement joins TRBV29-1 to TRBJ2-4, with 12 bases that match TRBD1. The J call may be in error: the DNA end matches TRBJ2-7 better. The length of the CDR3 is 16 residues. Germline V CDR1 and CDR2: SQVTM, ANQGSEA. In DNA, the CDR3 is TGCAGCGCTCAGGGACAGGGGGCGCATGGTAACTACGAGCAGTACTTC. Translating gives CSAQGQGAHGNYEQYF.

V gene TRBV6-2 or TRBV6-3 combines with J gene TRBJ1-1; D may be TRBD1 (5 bases). The CDR3 sequence is 14 residues long. V dropped 11 bases and J dropped 0 bases, with 16 bases sitting between them. The germline CDR1 and CDR2 sequences are MNHEY and SVGEGT. CDR3: CACQGVPMNTEAFF. The CDR3 nucleotides read TGTGCCTGCCAGGGTGTGCCCATGAACACTGAAGCTTTCTTT.